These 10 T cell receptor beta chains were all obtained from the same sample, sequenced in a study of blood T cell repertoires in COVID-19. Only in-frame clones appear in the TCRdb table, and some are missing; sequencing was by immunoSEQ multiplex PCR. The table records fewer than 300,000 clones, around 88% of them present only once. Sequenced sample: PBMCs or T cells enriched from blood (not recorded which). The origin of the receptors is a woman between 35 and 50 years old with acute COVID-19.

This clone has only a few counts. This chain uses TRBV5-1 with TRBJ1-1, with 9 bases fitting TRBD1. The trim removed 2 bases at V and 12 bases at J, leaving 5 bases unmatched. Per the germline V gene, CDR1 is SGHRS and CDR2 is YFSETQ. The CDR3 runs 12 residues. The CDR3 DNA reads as TGCGCCAGCAGCTTTTCCGGGACAGGGACTTTCTTT. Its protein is CASSFSGTGTFF.

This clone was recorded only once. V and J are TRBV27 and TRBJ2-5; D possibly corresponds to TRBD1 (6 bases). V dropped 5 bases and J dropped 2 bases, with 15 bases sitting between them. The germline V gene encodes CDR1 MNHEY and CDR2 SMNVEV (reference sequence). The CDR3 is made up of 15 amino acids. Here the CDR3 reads CASSPRTAIQETQYF. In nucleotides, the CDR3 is TGTGCCAGCAGTCCAAGGACAGCTATACAAGAGACCCAGTACTTC.

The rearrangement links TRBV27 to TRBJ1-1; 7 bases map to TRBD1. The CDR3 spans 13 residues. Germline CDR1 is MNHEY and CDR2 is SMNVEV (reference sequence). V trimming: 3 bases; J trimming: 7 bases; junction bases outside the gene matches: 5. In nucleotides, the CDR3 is TGTGCCAGCAGTTTCTCAGGGGGGATTGAAGCTTTCTTT. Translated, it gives CASSFSGGIEAFF.

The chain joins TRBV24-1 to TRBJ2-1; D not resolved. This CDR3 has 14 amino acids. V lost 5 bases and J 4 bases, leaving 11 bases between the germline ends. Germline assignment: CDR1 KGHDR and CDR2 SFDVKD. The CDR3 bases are TGTGCCACCAGTGCTTCTCTACGATACAATGAGCAGTTCTTC. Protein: CATSASLRYNEQFF.

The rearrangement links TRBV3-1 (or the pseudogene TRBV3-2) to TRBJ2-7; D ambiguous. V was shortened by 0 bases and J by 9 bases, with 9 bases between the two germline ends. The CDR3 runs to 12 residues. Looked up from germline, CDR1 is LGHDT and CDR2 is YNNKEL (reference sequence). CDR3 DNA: TGTGCCAGCAGCCAAGATGGCAGATGGCAGTACTTC. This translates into CASSQDGRWQYF.

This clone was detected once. This CDR3 is CASSFHINAGGWDTQYF. The CDR3 DNA reads as TGTGCCAGCAGCTTTCATATTAATGCGGGAGGATGGGATACGCAGTATTTT. J is TRBJ2-3 and V is TRBV5-6; 8 bases match TRBD2. V trimming: 2 bases; J trimming: 6 bases; junction bases outside the gene matches: 14. The CDR3 is 17 residues long. Germline lookup yields CDR1 SGHDT and CDR2 YYEEEE.

The CDR3 sequence is CASSQQASGGEETQYF. CDR3 nucleotide sequence: TGCGCCAGCAGCCAGCAGGCTAGCGGGGGGGAAGAGACCCAGTACTTC. The chain uses TRBV5-1 and TRBJ2-5; 12 nucleotides match TRBD2. With V trimmed by 4 bases and J by 3 bases, 7 bases remained unmatched. Germline V lookup: CDR1 SGHRS, CDR2 YFSETQ. This CDR3 spans 16 amino acids.

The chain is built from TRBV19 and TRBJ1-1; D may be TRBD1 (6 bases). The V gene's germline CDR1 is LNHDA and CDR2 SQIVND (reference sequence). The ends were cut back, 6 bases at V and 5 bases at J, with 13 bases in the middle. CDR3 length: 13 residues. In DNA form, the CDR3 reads TGTGCCAGTAGCCAGACAGGTAAAACTGAAGCTTTCTTT. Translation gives CASSQTGKTEAFF.

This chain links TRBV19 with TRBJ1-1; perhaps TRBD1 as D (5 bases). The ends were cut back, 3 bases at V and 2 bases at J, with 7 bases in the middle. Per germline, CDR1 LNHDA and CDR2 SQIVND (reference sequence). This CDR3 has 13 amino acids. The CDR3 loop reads CASSIQGNTEAFF. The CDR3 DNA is TGTGCCAGTAGTATTCAGGGCAACACTGAAGCTTTCTTT.

The CDR3 reads CATSRGLAGIEQFF. The CDR3 coding sequence is TGTGCCACCAGCAGGGGACTAGCGGGAATTGAGCAGTTCTTC. The chain joins TRBV15 to TRBJ2-1; 13 bases map to TRBD2. CDR3 length equals 14 residues. Per germline, CDR1 LNHNV and CDR2 YYDKDF (reference sequence). The junction had 2 bases not matched to a gene; V was cut back by 3 bases and J by 9 bases.